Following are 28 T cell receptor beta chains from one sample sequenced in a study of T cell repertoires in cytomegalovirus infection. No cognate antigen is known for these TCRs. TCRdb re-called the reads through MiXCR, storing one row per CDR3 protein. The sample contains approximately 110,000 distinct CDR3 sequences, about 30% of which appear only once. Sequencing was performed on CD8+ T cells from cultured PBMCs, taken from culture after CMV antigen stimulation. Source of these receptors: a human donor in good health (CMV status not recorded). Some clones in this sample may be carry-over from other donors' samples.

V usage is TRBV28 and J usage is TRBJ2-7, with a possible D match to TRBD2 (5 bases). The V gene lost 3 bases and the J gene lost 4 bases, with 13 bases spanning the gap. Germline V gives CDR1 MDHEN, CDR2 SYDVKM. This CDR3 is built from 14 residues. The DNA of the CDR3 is TGTGCCAGCAGTTTCGGAGCGGTAACGTACGAGCAGTACTTC. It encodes CASSFGAVTYEQYF.

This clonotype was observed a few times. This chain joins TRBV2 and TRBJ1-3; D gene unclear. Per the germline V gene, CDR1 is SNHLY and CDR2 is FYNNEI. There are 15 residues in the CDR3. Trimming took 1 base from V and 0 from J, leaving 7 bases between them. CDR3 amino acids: CASSEGRGSGNTIYF. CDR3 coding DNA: TGTGCCAGCAGTGAAGGGCGGGGCTCTGGAAACACCATATATTTT. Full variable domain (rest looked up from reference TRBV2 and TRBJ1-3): EPEVTQTPSHQVTQMGQEVILRCVPISNHLYFYWYRQILGQKVEFLVSFYNNEISEKSEIFDDQFSVERPDGSNFTLKIRSTKLEDSAMYFCASSEGRGSGNTIYFGEGSWLTVV.

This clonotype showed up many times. CDR3 DNA: TGTGCCAGCAACCCCGGGGGGTTGGGAACTGAAGCTTTCTTT. Translated: CASNPGGLGTEAFF. The V and J genes are TRBV6-1 and TRBJ1-1; maybe TRBD1 (5 bases). Germline CDR1 and CDR2: MNHNS and SASEGT. V shed 7 bases and J shed 5 bases, with 17 bases lying between them. The CDR3 is 14 amino acids.

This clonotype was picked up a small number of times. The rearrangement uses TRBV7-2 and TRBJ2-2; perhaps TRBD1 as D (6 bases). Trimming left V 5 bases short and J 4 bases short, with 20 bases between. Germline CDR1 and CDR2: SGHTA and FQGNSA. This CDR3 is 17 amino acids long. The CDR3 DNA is TGTGCCAGCAGCACCCTGGACAGAGGATTACTCACCGGGGAGCTGTTTTTT. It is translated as CASSTLDRGLLTGELFF.

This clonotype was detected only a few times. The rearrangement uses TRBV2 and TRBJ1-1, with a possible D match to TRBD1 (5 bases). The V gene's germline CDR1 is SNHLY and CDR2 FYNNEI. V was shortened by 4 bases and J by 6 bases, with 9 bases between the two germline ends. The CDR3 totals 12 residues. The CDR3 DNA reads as TGTGCCAGCAGTGGGACACACCCTGAAGCTTTCTTT. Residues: CASSGTHPEAFF.

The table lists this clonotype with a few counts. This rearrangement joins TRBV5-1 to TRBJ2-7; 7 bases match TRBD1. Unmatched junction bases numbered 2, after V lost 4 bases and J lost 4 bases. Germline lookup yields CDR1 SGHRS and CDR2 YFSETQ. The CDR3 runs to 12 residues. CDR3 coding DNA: TGCGCCAGCAGCGGGACAGATTACGAGCAGTACTTC. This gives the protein CASSGTDYEQYF.

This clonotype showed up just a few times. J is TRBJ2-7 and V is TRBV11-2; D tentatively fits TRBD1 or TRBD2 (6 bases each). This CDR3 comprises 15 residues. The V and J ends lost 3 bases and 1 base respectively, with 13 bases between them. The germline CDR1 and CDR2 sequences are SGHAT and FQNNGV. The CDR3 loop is CASSFAGHLSYEQYF. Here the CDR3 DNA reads TGTGCCAGCAGCTTTGCGGGACACTTATCCTACGAGCAGTACTTC.

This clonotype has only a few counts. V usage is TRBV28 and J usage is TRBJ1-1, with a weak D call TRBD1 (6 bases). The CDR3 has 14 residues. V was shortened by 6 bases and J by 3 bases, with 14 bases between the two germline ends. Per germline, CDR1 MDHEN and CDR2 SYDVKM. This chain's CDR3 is CASSERGIYTEAFF. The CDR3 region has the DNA TGTGCCAGCAGCGAAAGGGGGATATACACTGAAGCTTTCTTT.

The CDR3: CASAPGQPNQPQHF. CDR3 coding DNA: TGTGCCAGCGCCCCGGGACAGCCTAATCAGCCCCAGCATTTT. This rearrangement joins TRBV2 to TRBJ1-5; 7 positions agree with TRBD1. Germline trimming cut 8 bases from V and 4 bases from J; bases unmatched to any gene: 8. Germline assignment: CDR1 SNHLY and CDR2 FYNNEI. This CDR3 has 14 residues.

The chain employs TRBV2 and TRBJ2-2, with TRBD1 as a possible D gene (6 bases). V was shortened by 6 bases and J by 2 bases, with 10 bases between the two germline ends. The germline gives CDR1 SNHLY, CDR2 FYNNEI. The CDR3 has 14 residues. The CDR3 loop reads CASRTGKNTGELFF. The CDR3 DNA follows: TGTGCCAGCAGGACAGGAAAAAACACCGGGGAGCTGTTTTTT.

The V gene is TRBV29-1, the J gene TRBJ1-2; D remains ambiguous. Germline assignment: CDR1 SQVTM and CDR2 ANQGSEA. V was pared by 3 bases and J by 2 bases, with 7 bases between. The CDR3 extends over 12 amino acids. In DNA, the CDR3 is TGCAGCGTTGATATGGGAAACTATGGCTACACCTTC. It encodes CSVDMGNYGYTF.

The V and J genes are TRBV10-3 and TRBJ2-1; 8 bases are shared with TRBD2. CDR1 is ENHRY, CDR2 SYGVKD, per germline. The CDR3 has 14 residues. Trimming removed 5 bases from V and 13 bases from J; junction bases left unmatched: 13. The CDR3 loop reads CAISPRTSHFGQFF. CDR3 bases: TGTGCCATCAGTCCCAGGACTAGCCATTTCGGTCAGTTCTTC.

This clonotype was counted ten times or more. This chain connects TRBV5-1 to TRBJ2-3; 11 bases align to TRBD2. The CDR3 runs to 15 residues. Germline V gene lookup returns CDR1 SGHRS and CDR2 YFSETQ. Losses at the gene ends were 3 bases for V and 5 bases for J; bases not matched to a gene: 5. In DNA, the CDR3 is TGCGCCAGCAGCTATAGCGGGGGGGCTGGAGATACGCAGTATTTT. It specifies CASSYSGGAGDTQYF.

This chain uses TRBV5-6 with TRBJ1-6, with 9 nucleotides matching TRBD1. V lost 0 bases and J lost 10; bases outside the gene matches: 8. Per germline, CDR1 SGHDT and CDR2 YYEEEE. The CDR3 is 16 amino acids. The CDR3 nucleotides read TGTGCCAGCAGCTTGGGTACAGGGGGCGCCGGATCACCCCTCCACTTT. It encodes CASSLGTGGAGSPLHF. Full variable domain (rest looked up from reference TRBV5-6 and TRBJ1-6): DAGVTQSPTHLIKTRGQQVTLRCSPKSGHDTVSWYQQALGQGPQFIFQYYEEEERQRGNFPDRFSGHQFPNYSSELNVNALLLGDSALYLCASSLGTGGAGSPLHFGNGTRLTVT.

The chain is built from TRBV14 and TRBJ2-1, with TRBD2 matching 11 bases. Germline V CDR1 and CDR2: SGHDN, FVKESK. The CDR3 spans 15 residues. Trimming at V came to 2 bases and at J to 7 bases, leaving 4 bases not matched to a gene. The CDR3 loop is CASSQHSGGANEQFF. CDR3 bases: TGTGCCAGCAGCCAACATAGCGGGGGGGCGAATGAGCAGTTCTTC.

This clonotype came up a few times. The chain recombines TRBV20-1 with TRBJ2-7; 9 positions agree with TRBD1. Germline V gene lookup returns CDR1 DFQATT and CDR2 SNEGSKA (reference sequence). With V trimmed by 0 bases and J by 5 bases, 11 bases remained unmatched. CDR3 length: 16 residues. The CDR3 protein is CSAREAPGTGRNEQYF. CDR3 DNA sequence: TGCAGTGCTAGAGAGGCTCCCGGGACAGGGCGCAACGAGCAGTACTTC.

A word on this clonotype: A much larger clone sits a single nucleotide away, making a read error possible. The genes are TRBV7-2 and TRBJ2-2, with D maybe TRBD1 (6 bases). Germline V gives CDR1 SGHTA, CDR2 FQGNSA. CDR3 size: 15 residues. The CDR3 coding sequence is TGTGCCGGCAGCTTCCGGGGTGGGGGCTCCCGGGAGCTGTTTTTT. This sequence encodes CAGSFRGGGSRELFF. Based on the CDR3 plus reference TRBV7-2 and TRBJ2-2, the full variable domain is GAGVSQSPSNKVTEKGKDVELRCDPISGHTALYWYRQSLGQGLEFLIYFQGNSAPDKSGLPSDRFSAERTGGSVSTLTIQRTQQEDSAVYLCAGSFRGGGSRELFFGEGSRLTVL.

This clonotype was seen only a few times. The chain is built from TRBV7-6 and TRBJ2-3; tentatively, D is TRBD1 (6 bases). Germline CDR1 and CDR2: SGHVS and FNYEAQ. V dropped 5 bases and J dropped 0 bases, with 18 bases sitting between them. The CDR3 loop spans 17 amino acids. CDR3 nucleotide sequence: TGTGCCAGCAGCCCCCAGTGGGGACACCTTAGCACAGATACGCAGTATTTT. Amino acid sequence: CASSPQWGHLSTDTQYF.

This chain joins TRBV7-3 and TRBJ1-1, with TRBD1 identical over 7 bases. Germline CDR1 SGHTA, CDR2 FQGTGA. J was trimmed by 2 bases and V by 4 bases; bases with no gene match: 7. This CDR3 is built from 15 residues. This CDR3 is CASSSSGTANTEAFF. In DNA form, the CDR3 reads TGTGCCAGCAGCTCATCCGGGACAGCAAACACTGAAGCTTTCTTT. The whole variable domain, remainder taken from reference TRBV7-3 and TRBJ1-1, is GAGVSQTPSNKVTEKGKYVELRCDPISGHTALYWYRQSLGQGPEFLIYFQGTGAADDSGLPNDRFFAVRPEGSVSTLKIQRTERGDSAVYLCASSSSGTANTEAFFGQGTRLTVV.

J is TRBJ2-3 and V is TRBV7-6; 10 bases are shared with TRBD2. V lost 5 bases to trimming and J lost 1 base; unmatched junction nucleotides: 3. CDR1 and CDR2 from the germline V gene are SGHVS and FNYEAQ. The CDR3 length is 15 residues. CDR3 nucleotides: TGTGCCAGCAGCGTTCTAGCGGGGGGCACAGATACGCAGTATTTT. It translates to CASSVLAGGTDTQYF. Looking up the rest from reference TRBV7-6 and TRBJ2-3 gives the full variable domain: GAGVSQSPRYKVTKRGQDVALRCDPISGHVSLYWYRQALGQGPEFLTYFNYEAQQDKSGLPNDRFSAERPEGSISTLTIQRTEQRDSAMYRCASSVLAGGTDTQYFGPGTRLTVL.

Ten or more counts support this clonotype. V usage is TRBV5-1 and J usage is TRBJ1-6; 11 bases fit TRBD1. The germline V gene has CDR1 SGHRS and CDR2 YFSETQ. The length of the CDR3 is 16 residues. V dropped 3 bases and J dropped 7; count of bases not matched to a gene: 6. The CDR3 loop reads CASSSGQGAWNSPLHF. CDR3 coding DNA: TGCGCCAGCAGCTCAGGACAGGGGGCCTGGAATTCACCCCTCCACTTT.

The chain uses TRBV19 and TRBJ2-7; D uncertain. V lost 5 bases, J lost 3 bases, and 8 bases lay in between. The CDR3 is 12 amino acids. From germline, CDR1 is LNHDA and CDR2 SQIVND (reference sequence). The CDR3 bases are TGTGCCAGTAGTGGCAGAAGCTACGAGCAGTACTTC. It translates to CASSGRSYEQYF.

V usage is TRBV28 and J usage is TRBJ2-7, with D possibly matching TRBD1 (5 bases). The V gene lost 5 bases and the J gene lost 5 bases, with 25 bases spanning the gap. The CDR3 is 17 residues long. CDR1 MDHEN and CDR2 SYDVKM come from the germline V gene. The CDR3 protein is CASSPPAGVGPHHEQYF. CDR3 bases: TGTGCCAGCAGTCCCCCCGCAGGAGTGGGGCCACACCACGAGCAGTACTTC.

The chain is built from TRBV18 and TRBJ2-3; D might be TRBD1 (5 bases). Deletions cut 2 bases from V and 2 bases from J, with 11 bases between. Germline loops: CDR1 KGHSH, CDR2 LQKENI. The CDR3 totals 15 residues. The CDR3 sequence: CASSPMARATDTQYF. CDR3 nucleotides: TGTGCCAGCTCACCAATGGCCAGGGCCACAGATACGCAGTATTTT.

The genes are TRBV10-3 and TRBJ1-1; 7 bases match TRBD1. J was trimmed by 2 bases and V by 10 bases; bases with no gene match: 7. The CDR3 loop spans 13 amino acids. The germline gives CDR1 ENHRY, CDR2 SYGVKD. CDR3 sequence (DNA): TGTGCCAACCGCGGACAGGTTAACACTGAAGCTTTCTTT. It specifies CANRGQVNTEAFF.

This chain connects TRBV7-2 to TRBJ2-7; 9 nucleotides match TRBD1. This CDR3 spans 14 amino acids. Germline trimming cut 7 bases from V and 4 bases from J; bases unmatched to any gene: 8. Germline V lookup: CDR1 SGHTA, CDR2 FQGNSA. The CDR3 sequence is CASIYEQGAYEQYF. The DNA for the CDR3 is TGTGCCAGCATCTATGAACAGGGGGCGTACGAGCAGTACTTC.

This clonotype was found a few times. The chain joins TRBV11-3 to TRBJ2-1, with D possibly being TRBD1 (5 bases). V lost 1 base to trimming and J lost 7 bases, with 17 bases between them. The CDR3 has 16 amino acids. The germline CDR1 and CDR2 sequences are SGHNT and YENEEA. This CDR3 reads CASSLGPGLDSNEQFF. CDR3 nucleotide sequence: TGTGCCAGCAGCTTAGGCCCAGGGCTAGATTCGAATGAGCAGTTCTTC.

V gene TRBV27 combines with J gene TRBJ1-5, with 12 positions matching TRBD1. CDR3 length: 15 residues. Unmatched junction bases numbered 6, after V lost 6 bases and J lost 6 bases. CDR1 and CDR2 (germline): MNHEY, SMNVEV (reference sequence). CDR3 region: CASSPGTGGSQPQHF. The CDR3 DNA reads TGTGCCAGCAGCCCTGGGACAGGGGGCAGTCAGCCCCAGCATTTT.